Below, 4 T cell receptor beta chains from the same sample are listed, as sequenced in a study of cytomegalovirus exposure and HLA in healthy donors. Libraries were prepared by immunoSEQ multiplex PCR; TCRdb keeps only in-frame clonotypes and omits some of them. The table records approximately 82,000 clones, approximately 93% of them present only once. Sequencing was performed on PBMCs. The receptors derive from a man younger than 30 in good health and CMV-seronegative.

CDR3 residues: CAWSEGTGRAEQYF. Written as DNA, the CDR3 is TGTGCCTGGAGTGAAGGGACAGGGAGGGCCGAGCAGTACTTC. This chain links TRBV30 with TRBJ2-7, with 9 bases aligning to TRBD1. The CDR3 spans 14 residues. Germline trimming cut 1 base from V and 6 bases from J; bases unmatched to any gene: 7. CDR1 and CDR2 from the germline V gene are GTSNPN and SVGIG (reference sequence).

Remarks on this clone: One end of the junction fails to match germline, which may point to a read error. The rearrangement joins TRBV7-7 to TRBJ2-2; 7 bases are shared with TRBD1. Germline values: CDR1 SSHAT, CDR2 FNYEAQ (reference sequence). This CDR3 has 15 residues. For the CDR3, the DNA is TGTGCTAGCAGCTTACTATCAGGGGGCACCGGGGAGCTGTTTTTT. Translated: CASSLLSGGTGELFF.

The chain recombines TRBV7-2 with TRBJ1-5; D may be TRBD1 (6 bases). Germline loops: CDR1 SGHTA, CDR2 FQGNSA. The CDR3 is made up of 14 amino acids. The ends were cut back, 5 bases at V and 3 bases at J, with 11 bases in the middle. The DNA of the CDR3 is TGTGCCAGCAGCGTTACAGGGTCCAATCAGCCCCAGCATTTT. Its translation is CASSVTGSNQPQHF.

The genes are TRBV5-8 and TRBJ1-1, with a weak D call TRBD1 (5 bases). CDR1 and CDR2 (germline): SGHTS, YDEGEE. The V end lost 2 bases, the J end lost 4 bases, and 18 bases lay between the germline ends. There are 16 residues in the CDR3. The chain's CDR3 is CASSFRKWGKVTEAFF. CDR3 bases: TGTGCCAGCAGCTTTCGGAAATGGGGCAAGGTCACTGAAGCTTTCTTT.